One and the same sample provided the 29 T cell receptor beta chains below, sequenced in a study of cytomegalovirus exposure and HLA in healthy donors. Primers: 60 Vbeta forward and 13 Jbeta reverse. Data came from immunoSEQ multiplex PCR; TCRdb stores just in-frame clones and leaves some out. Of about 130,000 clones in the sample, 80% were seen once. The sequencing sample was made of PBMCs. All receptors derive from a man younger than 45 in good health and CMV-seronegative.

This sequence joins TRBV7-8 and TRBJ2-7; 7 bases agree with TRBD2. The CDR3 contains 15 residues. With V trimmed by 0 bases and J by 3 bases, 5 bases remained unmatched. Germline assignment: CDR1 SGHVS and CDR2 FQNEAQ. The CDR3 DNA reads as TGTGCCAGCAGCTTAGCGACTAGCTTCCACTACGAGCAGTACTTC. Its protein is CASSLATSFHYEQYF.

This chain connects TRBV2 to TRBJ2-7; the match to TRBD1 covers 7 bases. The CDR3 length is 13 residues. Germline-derived CDR1 and CDR2 are SNHLY and FYNNEI. After removal of 6 bases from V and 5 bases from J, the junction contained 7 bases not matched to a gene. CDR3 sequence (DNA): TGTGCCAGCAGATACAGGGGAACGCACGAGCAGTACTTC. It encodes CASRYRGTHEQYF. The full variable domain, in which reference TRBV2 and TRBJ2-7 provide the parts outside the CDR3, is EPEVTQTPSHQVTQMGQEVILRCVPISNHLYFYWYRQILGQKVEFLVSFYNNEISEKSEIFDDQFSVERPDGSNFTLKIRSTKLEDSAMYFCASRYRGTHEQYFGPGTRLTVT.

The chain recombines TRBV10-2 with TRBJ2-1, with D possibly TRBD2 on 5 matching bases. Germline assignment: CDR1 WSHSY and CDR2 SAAADI. V was pared by 8 bases and J by 0 bases, with 14 bases between. There are 15 residues in the CDR3. The CDR3 nucleotides read TGCGCCAGCCGCAAGCGGATGAGCTCCTACAATGAGCAGTTCTTC. This codes for CASRKRMSSYNEQFF.

Note on this clone: Other DNA sequences in this specimen translate into the identical CDR3. This rearrangement joins TRBV20-1 to TRBJ2-7; D is unresolved. Germline CDR1 DFQATT, CDR2 SNEGSKA (reference sequence). V gave up 3 bases and J gave up 4 bases, with 7 bases separating them. The CDR3 extends over 11 amino acids. CDR3 residues: CSARSSYEQYF. Written as DNA, the CDR3 is TGCAGTGCTAGGTCTTCGTACGAGCAGTACTTC.

The chain is built from TRBV7-9 and TRBJ1-2; maybe TRBD1 (5 bases). The germline CDR1 and CDR2 sequences are SEHNR and FQNEAQ (reference sequence). Deletions cut 2 bases from V and 8 bases from J, with 15 bases between. The CDR3 loop spans 14 amino acids. CDR3 sequence reads: CASSLKQETEGYTF. CDR3 DNA: TGTGCCAGCAGCTTAAAACAGGAGACGGAAGGCTACACCTTC. The complete variable domain, with remaining parts taken from reference TRBV7-9 and TRBJ1-2, reads DTGVSQNPRHKITKRGQNVTFRCDPISEHNRLYWYRQTLGQGPEFLTYFQNEAQLEKSRLLSDRFSAERPKGSFSTLEIQRTEQGDSAMYLCASSLKQETEGYTFGSGTRLTVV.

J is TRBJ1-2 and V is TRBV7-2; 7 bases are a match to TRBD1. The CDR3 runs 15 residues. V shed 5 bases, J shed 4 bases, and the junction held 10 bases outside the gene matches. Germline V gives CDR1 SGHTA, CDR2 FQGNSA. CDR3 residues: CASSPRTGGSYGYTF. CDR3 bases: TGTGCCAGCAGCCCTAGGACAGGTGGTAGCTATGGCTACACCTTC. The full variable domain, rest sourced from reference TRBV7-2 and TRBJ1-2, is GAGVSQSPSNKVTEKGKDVELRCDPISGHTALYWYRQSLGQGLEFLIYFQGNSAPDKSGLPSDRFSAERTGGSVSTLTIQRTQQEDSAVYLCASSPRTGGSYGYTFGSGTRLTVV.

Written as DNA, the CDR3 is TGTGCCAGCAGCCCGACCGACAGGGTCGTCTACGAGCAGTACTTC. Translating it yields CASSPTDRVVYEQYF. The genes are TRBV6-5 and TRBJ2-7; 7 positions agree with TRBD1. Germline lookup yields CDR1 MNHEY and CDR2 SVGAGI. CDR3 length: 15 amino acids. V was pared by 6 bases and J by 3 bases, with 11 bases of the junction left unmatched.

The chain is built from TRBV7-2 and TRBJ2-5; D is perhaps TRBD1 (5 bases). This CDR3 has 15 amino acids. Between the trimmed V and J ends, which lost 4 bases and 4 bases, there was a span of 16 bases. Per germline, CDR1 SGHTA and CDR2 FQGNSA. The CDR3 bases are TGTGCCAGCAGCTCGTTACTGGGGCGCGGAGAGACCCAGTACTTC. It is translated as CASSSLLGRGETQYF.

The CDR3 coding sequence is TGTGCCAGCTCACCAGAGCCACTAGCGGACCTAGTGAATGAGCAGTTCTTC. Residues: CASSPEPLADLVNEQFF. The V and J genes are TRBV18 and TRBJ2-1, with 8 positions matching TRBD2. CDR1 and CDR2 from the germline V gene are KGHSH and LQKENI. With 2 bases clipped from V and 7 bases from J, the junction kept 13 bases outside the gene matches. The CDR3 extends over 17 amino acids.

The chain uses TRBV7-9 and TRBJ2-5; a weak D match, TRBD1 (6 bases). Trimming shortened V by 4 bases and J by 2 bases, and 11 bases separated the two germline ends. Germline V lookup: CDR1 SEHNR, CDR2 FQNEAQ (reference sequence). CDR3 length: 14 amino acids. CDR3 DNA sequence: TGTGCCAGCAGCTCAGACAGGATACAAGAGACCCAGTACTTC. This codes for CASSSDRIQETQYF. Full variable domain (outside the CDR3, taken from reference TRBV7-9 and TRBJ2-5): DTGVSQNPRHKITKRGQNVTFRCDPISEHNRLYWYRQTLGQGPEFLTYFQNEAQLEKSRLLSDRFSAERPKGSFSTLEIQRTEQGDSAMYLCASSSDRIQETQYFGPGTRLLVL.

The sample holds a few counts of this clone. V and J are TRBV5-6 and TRBJ1-4; D may be TRBD1 (6 bases). In germline, CDR1 is SGHDT, CDR2 YYEEEE. V shed 4 bases and J shed 8 bases, with 9 bases lying between them. The CDR3 has 12 amino acids. CDR3 DNA: TGTGCCAGCAGCCAGGACAGAGAAAAACTGTTTTTT. Protein sequence: CASSQDREKLFF.

Here the CDR3 reads CASSPIAGGTGELFF. The CDR3 nucleotides are TGTGCCAGCAGCCCGATAGCGGGAGGAACCGGGGAGCTGTTTTTT. The chain uses TRBV7-9 and TRBJ2-2; 10 bases are shared with TRBD2. Germline V gene lookup returns CDR1 SEHNR and CDR2 FQNEAQ (reference sequence). V lost 5 bases to trimming and J lost 5 bases; unmatched junction nucleotides: 5. The CDR3 consists of 15 residues.

This clone has a handful of counts. CDR3 in DNA: TGTGCCAGCAGCTCGGGGACTTCTAGCACAGATACGCAGTATTTT. The encoded protein is CASSSGTSSTDTQYF. The chain employs TRBV9 and TRBJ2-3, with D perhaps matching TRBD2 (6 bases). Trimming removed 4 bases at V and 0 bases at J, with 12 bases between. The CDR3 is 15 amino acids. Germline values: CDR1 SGDLS, CDR2 YYNGEE.

The chain is built from TRBV27 and TRBJ1-5; 8 bases agree with TRBD1. The junction had 5 bases not matched to a gene; V was cut back by 5 bases and J by 5 bases. This CDR3 has 14 residues. The germline CDR1 and CDR2 sequences are MNHEY and SMNVEV (reference sequence). CDR3 in amino acids: CASSPGTGYQPQHF. The CDR3 DNA sequence: TGTGCCAGCAGTCCAGGGACAGGCTATCAGCCCCAGCATTTT.

The V gene is TRBV10-3, the J gene TRBJ2-7; D gene unclear. Per germline, CDR1 ENHRY and CDR2 SYGVKD. This CDR3 is 13 amino acids long. V was cut by 3 bases and J by 2 bases, with 8 bases left in between. CDR3 in DNA: TGTGCCATCAGTGACTCGGTTACCTACGAGCAGTACTTC. Amino acids: CAISDSVTYEQYF.

The J gene is TRBJ1-5, the V gene TRBV10-1; 8 bases agree with TRBD1. CDR1 is WNHNN, CDR2 SYGVQD, per germline (reference sequence). This CDR3 comprises 17 residues. V shed 6 bases and J 5 bases; nucleotides not matched to a gene: 15. CDR3 amino acids: CASRGTGGLSEHQPQHF. As DNA, the CDR3 is TGCGCCAGCAGGGGTACAGGGGGACTGTCTGAGCATCAGCCCCAGCATTTT.

The chain combines TRBV27 with TRBJ2-3, with no clear D. CDR3 size: 14 residues. Trimming cost V 0 bases and J 3 bases, with 7 bases left between them. The V gene's germline CDR1 is MNHEY and CDR2 SMNVEV (reference sequence). The CDR3 DNA sequence: TGTGCCAGCAGTTTATCCCCTCCTACAGATACGCAGTATTTT. This codes for CASSLSPPTDTQYF.

The chain couples TRBV7-2 to TRBJ2-3, with 9 bases that match TRBD2. V shed 0 bases and J 2 bases; nucleotides not matched to a gene: 6. Germline assignment: CDR1 SGHTA and CDR2 FQGNSA. The CDR3 consists of 17 residues. This chain's CDR3 is CASSLARLAGFTDTQYF. Written as DNA, the CDR3 is TGTGCCAGCAGCTTAGCGCGGCTAGCGGGATTCACAGATACGCAGTATTTT. The full variable domain, its missing parts supplied by reference TRBV7-2 and TRBJ2-3, is GAGVSQSPSNKVTEKGKDVELRCDPISGHTALYWYRQSLGQGLEFLIYFQGNSAPDKSGLPSDRFSAERTGGSVSTLTIQRTQQEDSAVYLCASSLARLAGFTDTQYFGPGTRLTVL.

The chain couples TRBV6-5 to TRBJ2-7; 10 nucleotides match TRBD2. V was pared by 7 bases and J by 1 base, with 4 bases of the junction left unmatched. Germline values: CDR1 MNHEY, CDR2 SVGAGI. The CDR3 length is 14 residues. CDR3 sequence: CASTKLAGSYEQYF. Here the CDR3 DNA reads TGTGCCAGCACCAAACTAGCGGGGTCCTACGAGCAGTACTTC.

The chain recombines TRBV30 with TRBJ2-7; 9 nucleotides align to TRBD1. This CDR3 is 14 amino acids long. Germline V gene sequence: CDR1 GTSNPN, CDR2 SVGIG (reference sequence). V gave up 7 bases and J gave up 7 bases; unmatched junction bases: 14. CDR3 residues: CASQGGTGSGEQYF. The CDR3 nucleotides read TGTGCCTCCCAAGGTGGGACAGGGTCGGGGGAGCAGTACTTC.

This chain links TRBV2 with TRBJ2-5; a weak D match, TRBD2 (6 bases). Trimming took off 7 bases at V and 5 bases at J, with 11 bases between the two ends. Per germline, CDR1 SNHLY and CDR2 FYNNEI. The CDR3 consists of 12 residues. CDR3 amino acids: CASMGGDETQYF. Here the CDR3 DNA reads TGTGCCAGCATGGGGGGTGACGAGACCCAGTACTTC.

This chain links TRBV2 with TRBJ2-2; D might be TRBD2 (5 bases). This CDR3 contains 14 residues. From germline, CDR1 is SNHLY and CDR2 FYNNEI. V lost 7 bases and J lost 3, with 12 bases in between. This chain's CDR3 is CASKLAGDTGELFF. CDR3 DNA: TGTGCCAGCAAGCTAGCAGGTGACACCGGGGAGCTGTTTTTT.

V usage is TRBV27 and J usage is TRBJ2-3, with D unclear. Trimming shortened V by 11 bases and J by 0 bases, and 12 bases separated the two germline ends. The CDR3 spans 13 residues. Germline V gives CDR1 MNHEY, CDR2 SMNVEV (reference sequence). This CDR3 reads CASRQASTDTQYF. Written as DNA, the CDR3 is TGTGCCTCCCGCCAGGCTAGCACAGATACGCAGTATTTT.

The chain uses TRBV7-2 and TRBJ1-3; D remains ambiguous. Trimming removed 5 bases at V and 4 bases at J, with 12 bases between. The CDR3 covers 14 residues. Per the germline V gene, CDR1 is SGHTA and CDR2 is FQGNSA. This CDR3 reads CASSLAPGGNTIYF. CDR3 nucleotides: TGTGCCAGCAGCCTCGCCCCGGGGGGAAACACCATATATTTT.

V and J are TRBV7-2 and TRBJ2-2; D unresolved. With 4 bases removed from V and 6 bases from J, the gap between germline ends came to 9 bases. This CDR3 region has 13 residues. Germline V gene data show CDR1 as SGHTA and CDR2 as FQGNSA. The chain's CDR3 is CASSSQRSGELFF. For the CDR3, the DNA is TGTGCCAGCAGCTCCCAACGGTCCGGGGAGCTGTTTTTT. Drawing the rest from reference TRBV7-2 and TRBJ2-2, the complete variable domain is GAGVSQSPSNKVTEKGKDVELRCDPISGHTALYWYRQSLGQGLEFLIYFQGNSAPDKSGLPSDRFSAERTGGSVSTLTIQRTQQEDSAVYLCASSSQRSGELFFGEGSRLTVL.

This clone has more than one count but fewer than ten. The chain carries TRBV18 and TRBJ2-7, with 14 bases lining up with TRBD2. The V segment lost 6 bases and the J segment 5 bases; nucleotides outside the gene matches: 6. The CDR3 covers 15 residues. Per the germline V gene, CDR1 is KGHSH and CDR2 is LQKENI. The CDR3 sequence is CASSEMGLAGDEQYF. The CDR3, as DNA: TGTGCCAGCTCCGAGATGGGACTAGCGGGAGACGAGCAGTACTTC.

The chain joins TRBV5-5 to TRBJ2-7, with a tentative D call TRBD2 (5 bases). This CDR3 is 12 amino acids long. V was shortened by 1 base and J by 7 bases, with 9 bases between the two germline ends. Germline values: CDR1 SGHKS, CDR2 YYEKEE (reference sequence). As DNA, the CDR3 is TGTGCCAGCAGCTTGACCGGGGAAGAGCAGTACTTC. Protein product: CASSLTGEEQYF.

This chain uses TRBV7-8 with TRBJ1-1; tentative D call: TRBD1 (5 bases). V shed 5 bases and J shed 0 bases, with 7 bases lying between them. The CDR3 is 13 residues long. Germline V gene data show CDR1 as SGHVS and CDR2 as FQNEAQ. CDR3: CASSPTVNTEAFF. The CDR3 DNA is TGTGCCAGCAGCCCGACAGTGAACACTGAAGCTTTCTTT.

The V call is TRBV7-2, the J call TRBJ2-7; 8 positions agree with TRBD1. Losses at the gene ends were 5 bases for V and 4 bases for J; bases not matched to a gene: 10. Per germline, CDR1 SGHTA and CDR2 FQGNSA. The CDR3 sequence is 15 residues long. The CDR3 DNA is TGTGCCAGCAGCCAGGAGGGCAGGGGGCCTTACGAGCAGTACTTC. This codes for CASSQEGRGPYEQYF.